Listed here are 10 T cell receptor beta chains from one sample, sequenced in a study of patients and donors after allogeneic stem cell transplantation. TCRdb analysed the RT-PCR reads with MiXCR anew, one entry per CDR3 protein. The top ten clones hold 3.2% of a sample with over 150,000 distinct CDR3 sequences, approximately 30% of them seen once. The sample consisted of blood, either unsorted or a sorted T cell fraction (not recorded which). The receptors stem from a human donor who was either an allogeneic HSCT recipient or a stem cell or donor lymphocyte infusion donor (not recorded which). It is not recorded whose cells these are; they may come from a transplant donor.

This clonotype has a handful of counts. The rearrangement joins TRBV4-3 to TRBJ2-7, with D unresolved. CDR1 and CDR2 from the germline V gene are LGHNA and YSLEER. The V end lost 1 base, the J end lost 1 base, and 14 bases lay between the germline ends. This CDR3 has 16 residues. CDR3 nucleotide sequence: TGCGCCAGCAGCCAAGGTTTGGACGGTACGTCCTACGAGCAGTACTTC. Protein product: CASSQGLDGTSYEQYF.

This clonotype was picked up a small number of times. This rearrangement joins TRBV20-1 to TRBJ1-2; D is undetermined. The V gene's germline CDR1 is DFQATT and CDR2 SNEGSKA (reference sequence). The CDR3 totals 11 residues. V lost 3 bases and J lost 5, with 7 bases in between. CDR3 sequence reads: CSARVYYGYTF. The CDR3 DNA sequence: TGCAGTGCTAGGGTGTATTATGGCTACACCTTC.

This clonotype was seen only a few times. V gene TRBV5-1 combines with J gene TRBJ1-1; 9 bases align to TRBD1. Germline trimming cut 2 bases from V and 4 bases from J; bases unmatched to any gene: 15. Germline CDR1 and CDR2: SGHRS and YFSETQ. The CDR3 spans 18 residues. In nucleotides, the CDR3 is TGCGCCAGCAGCTTTTCGCACTGGACAGGGGACGGAAGCACTGAAGCTTTCTTT. This sequence encodes CASSFSHWTGDGSTEAFF.

This clonotype has more than one count but fewer than ten. The gene calls are TRBV4-1 and TRBJ2-7; 7 nucleotides align to TRBD1. Germline V lookup: CDR1 MGHRA, CDR2 YSYEKL. Trimming took 4 bases from V and 0 from J; bases not matched to a gene: 12. CDR3 length equals 17 residues. In DNA form, the CDR3 reads TGCGCCAGCAGCCGGAGTTCGGGGACAGTAAGCTCCTACGAGCAGTACTTC. Its translation is CASSRSSGTVSSYEQYF.

The chain combines TRBV20-1 with TRBJ1-2; TRBD1 matches at 8 bases. The CDR3 totals 12 residues. Losses at the gene ends were 7 bases for V and 3 bases for J; bases not matched to a gene: 4. The germline V gene has CDR1 DFQATT and CDR2 SNEGSKA (reference sequence). CDR3 region: CSVPTGDYGYTF. In DNA, the CDR3 is TGCAGTGTCCCGACAGGGGACTATGGCTACACCTTC.

Comment on this clonotype: A junction end diverges from the germline sequence, so it may reflect a read error. The chain couples TRBV7-8 to TRBJ2-3, with D possibly being TRBD2 (7 bases). From germline, CDR1 is SGHVS and CDR2 FQNEAQ. The CDR3 consists of 12 residues. The CDR3 DNA is TGTGCCAGCAGCCGGCAAGGGGGGGGAGGTGTTTTT. The encoded protein is CASSRQGGGGVF.

The sample holds a few counts of this clonotype. The rearrangement uses TRBV7-6 and TRBJ2-1; D gene ambiguous. This CDR3 has 13 amino acids. The V and J ends lost 5 bases and 8 bases respectively, with 13 bases between them. CDR1 and CDR2 from the germline V gene are SGHVS and FNYEAQ. CDR3 amino acids: CASSAIESYEQFF. The DNA of the CDR3 is TGTGCCAGCAGCGCTATAGAAAGTTATGAGCAGTTCTTC.

This clonotype was recorded a few times. The gene calls are TRBV4-3 and TRBJ1-4; 9 bases are a match to TRBD1. The CDR3 covers 14 residues. The V gene's germline CDR1 is LGHNA and CDR2 YSLEER. Unmatched junction bases numbered 5, after V lost 6 bases and J lost 6 bases. This CDR3 is CASRLGTGHEKLFF. CDR3 bases: TGCGCCAGCAGGCTTGGGACAGGGCATGAAAAACTGTTTTTT.

This clonotype occurred a few times. CDR3 residues: CASSLLRTANTEAFF. The CDR3, as DNA: TGTGCCAGCAGCCTGTTACGGACAGCAAACACTGAAGCTTTCTTT. The chain carries TRBV4-2 and TRBJ1-1; the D gene is possibly TRBD1 (6 bases). The ends were cut back, 4 bases at V and 2 bases at J, with 14 bases in the middle. Germline-derived CDR1 and CDR2 are LGHNA and YNFKEQ. The CDR3 is 15 residues long.

This clonotype was seen only a few times. J is TRBJ1-1 and V is TRBV18; no firm D call. Germline loops: CDR1 KGHSH, CDR2 LQKENI. Trimming shortened V by 0 bases and J by 1 base, and 9 bases separated the two germline ends. The CDR3 spans 15 residues. The CDR3, as DNA: TGTGCCAGCTCACCACCGGGCTCGGGGAACACTGAAGCTTTCTTT. Residues: CASSPPGSGNTEAFF.